The sample holds a few counts of the clone carrying this T cell receptor beta chain. The PCR was carried out with 60 Vbeta primers and 13 Jbeta primers. TCRdb's copy holds only in-frame clones and misses some; the assay was immunoSEQ multiplex PCR. The sample records some 97,000 clones, around 75% being singletons. The V gene end was trimmed by 3 bases and the J gene end by 2 bases; junction bases not matched to a gene: 7. The CDR3 has 15 amino acids. Germline CDR1 reads LGHNA; CDR2 reads YNFKEQ. The data derive from a study of cytomegalovirus exposure and HLA in healthy donors. Study as a whole: Genotyping of about 400 donors showed that 65% to 90% belonged to the Caucasian-associated ancestry cluster.

This chain uses TRBV4-2 with TRBJ2-7; 7 positions match TRBD1. This receptor was obtained from a male donor in good health and CMV-seropositive. Sequencing was performed on PBMCs. CDR3 DNA: TGTGCCAGCAGCCACAATGACAGGGACCCCTACGAGCAGTACTTC. Translating gives CASSHNDRDPYEQYF.